These T cell receptor beta chains were read from a single sample in a study of T cell repertoires in cytomegalovirus infection. The antigens these receptors bind are not known. TCRdb re-derived calls from the reads in MiXCR, one entry per CDR3 protein. The table lists 300,000 to 400,000 distinct CDR3 sequences, 25% to 35% of them singletons. The sample was cultured PBMCs, taken from culture after CMV antigen stimulation. The origin of the receptors is a human donor in good health (CMV status not recorded). Some clones in this sample may be carry-over from other donors' samples. Both conserved end residues are part of each CDR3. The D gene is left open where the match is weak. For some rows the clone size is stated as once, few or many, or as a class when expanded; others skip it.

TRBJ2-1 few TRBV7-3 TRBD1 CASSSTQGSYNEQFF TGTGCCAGCAGCTCGACACAGGGGAGCTACAATGAGCAGTTCTTC
TRBJ1-2 . TRBV7-6 . CASSLNDGLPVNYGYTF TGTGCCAGCAGCCTCAACGACGGACTGCCCGTAAACTATGGCTACACCTTC
TRBJ2-5 . TRBV12-5 . CASGLVGETQYF TGTGCTAGTGGTTTGGTAGGGGAGACCCAGTACTTC
TRBJ2-7 . TRBV13 . CASSPGDSTASYEQYF TGTGCCAGCAGCCCCGGGGACTCCACCGCCTCCTACGAGCAGTACTTC
TRBJ2-2 few TRBV9 . CASSVAGVNTGELFF TGTGCCAGCAGCGTAGCAGGGGTGAACACCGGGGAGCTGTTTTTT
TRBJ2-7 . TRBV20-1 TRBD2 CSAPGLAGSYEQYF TGCAGTGCACCAGGACTAGCGGGATCCTACGAGCAGTACTTC
TRBJ1-5 many TRBV20-1 . CSASIPAVYSNQPQHF TGCAGTGCTAGTATCCCAGCGGTGTATAGCAATCAGCCCCAGCATTTT
TRBJ1-2 . TRBV11-3 . CASSLDNAGSHIGYTF TGTGCCAGCAGCTTAGATAACGCAGGGAGTCACATAGGCTACACCTTC
TRBJ2-7 few TRBV12-3/TRBV12-4 . CASSLKTEQYF TGTGCCAGCAGTCTAAAGACCGAGCAGTACTTC
TRBJ2-1 . TRBV30 TRBD1 CAWSDFSFTGEKPYNEQFF TGTGCCTGGAGCGACTTTTCTTTCACAGGGGAGAAGCCCTACAATGAGCAGTTCTTC
TRBJ1-5 few TRBV6-6 . CASSQGLPPSNQPQHF TGTGCCAGCAGTCAGGGACTCCCACCCAGCAATCAGCCCCAGCATTTT
TRBJ1-1 few TRBV7-8 TRBD1 CASSLDSGGSTEAFF TGTGCCAGCAGCTTAGATTCAGGGGGATCAACTGAAGCTTTCTTT
TRBJ2-4 . TRBV7-2 . CASSRGGGGLDIQYF TGTGCCAGCAGCAGGGGGGGAGGGGGCTTGGACATTCAGTACTTC
TRBJ2-2 . TRBV6-1 TRBD1 CASSYRGQNTGELFF TGTGCCAGCAGTTACAGGGGTCAGAACACCGGGGAGCTGTTTTTT
TRBJ1-3 . TRBV29-1 . CSVDQGRNTIYF TGCAGCGTTGACCAGGGCCGAAACACCATATATTTT
TRBJ1-6 many TRBV7-8 TRBD1 CASSGGTGSALHF TGTGCCAGCAGCGGAGGGACAGGGTCAGCCCTCCACTTT
TRBJ1-1 once TRBV9 . CASSAYDSPTSSAFF TGTGCCAGCAGCGCTTATGACAGTCCCACGTCGTCAGCTTTCTTT
TRBJ1-4 . TRBV7-2 . CASSLSGTLINEKLFF TGTGCCAGCAGCTTAAGTGGGACACTGATTAATGAAAAACTGTTTTTT
TRBJ2-2 . TRBV7-8 . CASSFTTTGELFF TGTGCCAGCAGCTTTACAACAACCGGGGAGCTGTTTTTT
TRBJ2-5 few TRBV6-1 . CASLRRKETQYF TGTGCCAGCTTGAGACGGAAAGAGACCCAGTACTTC
TRBJ1-4 few TRBV7-6 TRBD1 CASSLTTYNRGRNEKLFF TGTGCCAGCAGCTTAACGACCTATAACAGGGGAAGGAATGAAAAACTGTTTTTT
TRBJ2-1 many TRBV12-3/TRBV12-4 . CASRYRDSLGGSYNEQFF TGTGCCAGCAGGTATAGGGACTCTCTGGGGGGCTCCTACAATGAGCAGTTCTTC
TRBJ2-3 . TRBV20-1 . CSARDLGGLYTDTQYF TGCAGTGCTAGAGATCTTGGCGGCTTATACACAGATACGCAGTATTTT
TRBJ2-3 . TRBV20-1 TRBD2 CSANPPGSGAPPDTQYF TGCAGTGCTAACCCCCCAGGCAGCGGGGCACCCCCGGATACGCAGTATTTT
TRBJ2-1 few TRBV7-9 TRBD1 CASSPGRTGRNEQFF TGTGCCAGCAGCCCAGGCCGGACAGGGAGAAATGAGCAGTTCTTC
TRBJ1-2 few TRBV19 . CASSRGGDRYGYTF TGTGCCAGTAGTCGAGGGGGGGACCGCTATGGCTACACCTTC
TRBJ1-2 . TRBV7-9 TRBD1 CASSTPGQGVYGYTF TGTGCCAGCAGCACGCCGGGACAGGGAGTCTATGGCTACACCTTC
TRBJ2-1 . TRBV6-4 TRBD1 CASSMGQENNEQFF TGTGCCAGCAGTATGGGACAGGAGAACAATGAGCAGTTCTTC
TRBJ1-1 few TRBV7-3 TRBD1 CASSLLEGAQAFF TGTGCCAGCAGCTTATTGGAGGGGGCGCAGGCTTTCTTT
TRBJ2-2 . TRBV5-1 TRBD2 CASSLSGRSNTGELFF TGCGCCAGCAGCTTAAGCGGGAGGTCAAACACCGGGGAGCTGTTTTTT
TRBJ2-7 . TRBV7-2 TRBD2 CASSPGTSGIGSYEQYF TGTGCCAGCAGCCCCGGGACTAGCGGGATAGGCTCCTACGAGCAGTACTTC
TRBJ2-3 . TRBV28 TRBD1 CASSTPRDRDTDTQYF TGTGCCAGCAGTACCCCCCGGGACAGAGACACAGATACGCAGTATTTT
TRBJ2-7 . TRBV28 . CASRMGGMGIYEQYF TGTGCCAGCAGGATGGGCGGGATGGGTATATACGAGCAGTACTTC
TRBJ2-1 . TRBV7-9 . CASTERGENEQFF TGTGCCAGCACGGAGAGAGGGGAAAATGAGCAGTTCTTC
TRBJ1-6 . TRBV20-1 . CSVRTMGYNSPLHF TGCAGTGTTAGAACTATGGGATATAATTCACCCCTCCACTTT
TRBJ2-6 many TRBV12-3/TRBV12-4 . CASSLLGNSGANVLTF TGTGCCAGCAGCCTTCTGGGTAACTCTGGGGCCAACGTCCTGACTTTC
TRBJ2-5 . TRBV10-3 . CAISLNLQETQYF TGTGCCATCAGCCTGAACCTACAAGAGACCCAGTACTTC
TRBJ1-1 . TRBV20-1 . CSARGSILNTEAFF TGCAGTGCTAGGGGCAGCATCTTGAACACTGAAGCTTTCTTT